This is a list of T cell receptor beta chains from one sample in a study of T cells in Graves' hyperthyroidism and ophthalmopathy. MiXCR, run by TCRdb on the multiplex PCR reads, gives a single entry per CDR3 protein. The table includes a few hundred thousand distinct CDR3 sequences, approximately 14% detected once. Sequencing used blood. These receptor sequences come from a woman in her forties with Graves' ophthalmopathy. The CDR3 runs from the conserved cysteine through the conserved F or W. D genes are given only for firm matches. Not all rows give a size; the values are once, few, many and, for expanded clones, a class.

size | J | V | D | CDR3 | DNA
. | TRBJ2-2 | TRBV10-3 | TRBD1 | CATENRGPNTGELFF | TGTGCCACCGAAAACAGGGGCCCGAACACCGGGGAGCTGTTTTTT
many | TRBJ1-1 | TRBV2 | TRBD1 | CASSEHRGNTEAFF | TGTGCCAGCAGTGAACACAGGGGGAACACTGAAGCTTTCTTT
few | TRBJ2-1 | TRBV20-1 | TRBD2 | CSASGLAGFASYNEQFF | TGCAGTGCTAGTGGGCTAGCGGGGTTCGCGTCCTACAATGAGCAGTTCTTC
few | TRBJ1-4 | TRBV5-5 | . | CASSSPGRQRNEKLFF | TGTGCCAGCAGCTCCCCTGGAAGGCAGCGTAATGAAAAACTGTTTTTT
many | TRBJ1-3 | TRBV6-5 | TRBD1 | CASSYGTGGNTIYF | TGTGCCAGCAGTTACGGGACAGGGGGCAACACCATATATTTT
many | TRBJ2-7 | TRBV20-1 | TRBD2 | CSAPGGGYEQYF | TGCAGTGCTCCGGGAGGCGGCTACGAGCAGTACTTC
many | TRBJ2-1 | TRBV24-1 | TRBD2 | CATSEGVTSGLGNEQFF | TGTGCCACCAGTGAGGGGGTGACTAGCGGGTTAGGAAATGAGCAGTTCTTC
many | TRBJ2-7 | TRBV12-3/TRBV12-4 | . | CASSSPRQTMQYF | TGTGCCAGCAGCTCCCCCCGACAGACCATGCAGTACTTC
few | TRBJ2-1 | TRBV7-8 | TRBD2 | CASSDRLRGAHNEQFF | TGTGCCAGCAGCGACCGCTTGCGGGGGGCCCACAATGAGCAGTTCTTC
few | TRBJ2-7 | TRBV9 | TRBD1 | CASSGTGGEQYF | TGTGCCAGCAGTGGGACAGGGGGCGAGCAGTACTTC
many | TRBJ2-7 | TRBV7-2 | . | CASSPGLKREQYF | TGTGCCAGCAGCCCAGGACTGAAAAGGGAGCAGTACTTC
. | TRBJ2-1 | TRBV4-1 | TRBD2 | CASSQDLPSGSLYEQFF | TGCGCCAGCAGCCAAGATCTTCCTAGCGGGAGTTTGTATGAGCAGTTCTTC
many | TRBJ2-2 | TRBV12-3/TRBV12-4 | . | CASSFSLGSTGELFF | TGTGCCAGCAGTTTTTCACTGGGAAGTACCGGGGAGCTGTTTTTT
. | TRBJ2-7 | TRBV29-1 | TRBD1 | CSVETGAYGQYF | TGCAGCGTTGAAACAGGGGCTTACGGGCAGTACTTC
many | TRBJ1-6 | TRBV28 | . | CASSLVRNSPLHF | TGTGCCAGCAGTTTAGTGAGGAATTCACCCCTCCACTTT
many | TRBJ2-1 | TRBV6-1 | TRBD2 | CASSEGTHHMGGIAYNEQFF | TGTGCCAGCAGTGAAGGGACACACCACATGGGGGGGATCGCCTACAATGAGCAGTTCTTC
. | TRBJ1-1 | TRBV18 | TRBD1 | CASSPGAGGPNTEAFF | TGTGCCAGCTCACCAGGGGCAGGGGGGCCCAACACTGAAGCTTTCTTT
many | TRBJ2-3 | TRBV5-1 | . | CASSSGTLADTQYF | TGCGCCAGCAGCTCCGGGACCCTGGCAGATACGCAGTATTTT
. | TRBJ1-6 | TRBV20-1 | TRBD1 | CSARKGQAYNSPLHF | TGCAGTGCTAGAAAAGGACAGGCCTATAATTCACCCCTCCACTTT
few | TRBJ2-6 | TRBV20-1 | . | CSARGRAGYSGANVLTF | TGCAGTGCTAGAGGTAGGGCAGGATACTCTGGGGCCAACGTCCTGACTTTC
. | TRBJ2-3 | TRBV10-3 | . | CAIGSFLDTQYF | TGTGCCATCGGGTCCTTTCTAGATACGCAGTATTTT
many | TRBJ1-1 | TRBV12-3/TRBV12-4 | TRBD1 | CASRLQGNAEAFF | TGTGCCAGCAGATTACAGGGGAACGCTGAAGCTTTCTTT
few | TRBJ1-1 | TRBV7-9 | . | CASSLNPGTPSEAFF | TGTGCCAGCAGCTTAAACCCTGGGACCCCGTCTGAAGCTTTCTTT
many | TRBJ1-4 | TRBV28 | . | CASRLGGPNEKLFF | TGTGCCAGCAGACTGGGGGGCCCGAATGAAAAACTGTTTTTT
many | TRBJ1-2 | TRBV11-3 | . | CASSLGTNMGYGYTF | TGTGCCAGCAGCTTAGGGACGAACATGGGGTATGGCTACACCTTC
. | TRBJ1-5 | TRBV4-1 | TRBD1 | CASSPNQDRANQPQHF | TGCGCCAGCAGCCCGAACCAGGACAGGGCGAATCAGCCCCAGCATTTT
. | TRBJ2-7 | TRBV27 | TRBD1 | CASRYTGGDYEQYF | TGTGCCAGCAGGTACACAGGGGGAGATTACGAGCAGTACTTC
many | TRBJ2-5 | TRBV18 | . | CASSPRGGETQYF | TGTGCCAGCTCACCACGGGGAGGAGAGACCCAGTACTTC
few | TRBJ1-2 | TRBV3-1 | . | CASSPGHVIYGYTF | TGTGCCAGCTCCCCAGGACATGTGATCTATGGCTACACCTTC
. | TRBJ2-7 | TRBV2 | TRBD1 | CASPKEGQGAHEQYF | TGTGCCAGCCCTAAGGAGGGACAGGGGGCACACGAGCAGTACTTC
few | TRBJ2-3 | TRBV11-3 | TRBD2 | CASSGGGARDTQYF | TGTGCCAGCAGTGGCGGGGGGGCCCGGGATACGCAGTATTTT
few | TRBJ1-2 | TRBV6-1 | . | CASSLNREKFYGYTF | TGTGCCAGCAGTCTTAACAGGGAGAAGTTCTATGGCTACACCTTC
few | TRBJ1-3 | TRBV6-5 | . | CASSYSSVSGNTIYF | TGTGCCAGCAGTTACTCATCAGTCTCTGGAAACACCATATATTTT
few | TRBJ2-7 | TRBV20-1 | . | CSAAAGSIQGEQYF | TGCAGTGCTGCGGCAGGTTCTATTCAAGGCGAGCAGTACTTC
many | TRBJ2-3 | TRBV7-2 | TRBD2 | CASSPGTSGSRTQYF | TGTGCCAGCAGCCCTGGGACTAGCGGGAGTCGGACGCAGTATTTT
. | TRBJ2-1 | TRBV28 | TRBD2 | CASRISGNNEQFF | TGTGCCAGCAGAATTAGCGGGAATAATGAGCAGTTCTTC